This T cell receptor (beta chain) was documented in a study of identical twins. Study-level points and caveats: Model-predicted out-of-frame TCR alpha sharing fell below observed values in monozygotic twins.

Each donor was a healthy Caucasian. Germline V gene sequence: CDR1 SGHRS, CDR2 YFSETQ. Trimming cost V 4 bases and J 5 bases; bases outside gene matches: 7. CDR3 length equals 16 residues. A universal primer site arose from template switching, and cDNA bore unique molecular identifiers. From the 5' RACE reads, TCRdb called clonotypes with MiXCR, one entry per CDR3 protein. The sample holds 410,000 or so distinct CDR3 sequences; 15% to 20% are singletons and the top ten take 12%. The sample holds a few counts of this clonotype. As yet, its antigen is unknown. The V gene is TRBV5-1, the J gene TRBJ2-3; 13 bases are shared with TRBD2. The sample consisted of naive T cells sorted from blood. The receptor was isolated from a man between 50 and 59 years old in good health. The CDR3 is CASSRSGTSGIDTQYF. The DNA of the CDR3 is TGCGCCAGCAGCAGATCCGGGACTAGCGGGATAGATACGCAGTATTTT.